This entry concerns a single TCR beta chain. What this receptor recognizes is not known. Qualities for individual bases were not recorded, and no much larger clone is one base off. These data come from a study of regulatory T cells in long-lasting Graves disease (dated by TCRdb to the early 2020s). Turning to the overall study: Persistent Graves' disease meant more than 5 years of antithyroid drug treatment with TSH receptor autoantibodies that stayed positive. This study used TCR sequencing and RNA sequencing of peripheral blood to compare persistent Graves' disease patients against newly diagnosed Graves' disease patients. The study took place in China and was registered as a clinical trial. A total of around 35 samples underwent TCR sequencing, from about 13 patients with persistent Graves' disease and 20 or so patients with newly diagnosed Graves' disease. In the clinical cohort, patients with persistent Graves' disease had used antithyroid drugs for an average of roughly ten years. What the research found in general, with its limitations: Patients with persistent disease shared more public clonotypes (roughly 2,900) than newly diagnosed patients did (966). The study examined only peripheral blood because the primary lesion, thyroid tissue, could not be accessed. Persistent disease showed preferential use of TRBV28, TRBJ1-2 and TRBJ2-5, whereas newly diagnosed disease favored TRBV20-1 and TRBJ2-1. The authors noted that the small sample size was a limitation that may lower accuracy. Only the TCR beta chain was sequenced and analyzed. Compared with newly diagnosed patients, patients with persistent Graves' disease had lower TCR Shannon entropy and fewer highly expanded clones, which suggests clonal expansion.

The library was generated by multiplex PCR. The instrument was an Illumina HiSeq 4000. CDR3 regions were amplified by Arm-PCR with iRepertoire HTBI primers to construct TCR beta libraries. Gel purification was performed on PCR products prior to sequencing. The study's own analysis went as follows. Gene usage analysis of CDR3 amino acid clonotypes relied on the roughly 60 TRBV and around 14 TRBJ segments identified across samples. COPE and FqMerger were used to merge the filtered high-quality paired reads into contigs. Contigs were aligned with BLAST to IMGT TRBV, TRBD and TRBJ reference genes, and CDR3 was defined per IMGT. Any clonotype with a frequency above 0.1% was classified as a highly expanded clone. Shannon entropy served as the measure of repertoire diversity, while the Gini coefficient captured V-J evenness. A clonotype was considered public if more than one individual shared it. TCRdb reprocessed the public reads (quality trimming at Q25 with fastp, clone calling with MiXCR) and kept in-frame beta chains. Here each entry gathers all rows of one CDR3 protein and keeps the most common genes and DNA. These V and J calls derive from TCRdb rather than the authors' analysis. The sample table shows roughly 400,000 distinct CDR3 sequences, and around 20% are seen once. Of the sample, more than 13% falls within the top ten clones.

According to the study, the label for this sample's time point signals: persistent/refractory GD, antithyroid drugs over 5 years with positive TRAb. For both TCR sequencing and RNA sequencing, RNA was extracted from PBMCs in TRIzol. The diagnosis of Graves' disease was made according to American Thyroid Association guidelines. Patients for the study were recruited at an endocrinology department in Xi'an, China. Each patient gave about 8.1 milliliters of peripheral blood, collected in an EDTA anticoagulant tube. Ficoll Paque Plus density gradient separation was used to isolate PBMCs, and no further T cell sorting was performed. RNA quality was checked with an Agilent 2100 Bioanalyzer and agarose gel, and concentration with a NanoDrop 2000. The germline V gene encodes CDR1 LNHNV and CDR2 YYDKDF (reference sequence). The CDR3 runs 15 amino acids, cysteine and phenylalanine included. Only the CDR3 DNA is retained, 45 bases long and in frame from the first base. V loses 0 bases at its end and J loses 0 bases; junction bases beyond the gene matches: 2.

This receptor chain uses TRBV15 and TRBJ2-7, and 7 junction bases match TRBD1. This TCR derives from a female donor with Graves disease. The sample here was peripheral blood mononuclear cells (PBMCs), taken when the disease was refractory, from a patient treated with antithyroid drugs. The bases read TGTGCCACCAGCAGAGAAAGGGGGCCCTCCTACGAGCAGTACTTC. The encoded protein is CATSRERGPSYEQYF.